This record covers a single T cell receptor beta chain. Antigen specificity is unknown. The source of the sample is a study of identical twins. Study-wide points: Memory repertoires lacked the insertion deficit that abundant cord blood beta clonotypes showed.

TCRdb reanalysed the 5' RACE reads using MiXCR and keeps one entry per CDR3 protein. Found here are 1.5 million to 2 million distinct CDR3 sequences, around 29% of them singletons; the top ten hold roughly 0.3%. Germline V CDR1 and CDR2: SGHRS, YFSETQ. Trimming at V came to 5 bases and at J to 4 bases, leaving 9 bases not matched to a gene. This CDR3 is built from 16 residues. Sequencing input: cord blood. The sequence derives from a newborn girl in good health. The V call is TRBV5-1, the J call TRBJ1-5; 10 nucleotides match TRBD1. CDR3 DNA sequence: TGCGCCAGCAGAATTCCGGGACAGGGGCTTAATCAGCCCCAGCATTTT. It codes for CASRIPGQGLNQPQHF.